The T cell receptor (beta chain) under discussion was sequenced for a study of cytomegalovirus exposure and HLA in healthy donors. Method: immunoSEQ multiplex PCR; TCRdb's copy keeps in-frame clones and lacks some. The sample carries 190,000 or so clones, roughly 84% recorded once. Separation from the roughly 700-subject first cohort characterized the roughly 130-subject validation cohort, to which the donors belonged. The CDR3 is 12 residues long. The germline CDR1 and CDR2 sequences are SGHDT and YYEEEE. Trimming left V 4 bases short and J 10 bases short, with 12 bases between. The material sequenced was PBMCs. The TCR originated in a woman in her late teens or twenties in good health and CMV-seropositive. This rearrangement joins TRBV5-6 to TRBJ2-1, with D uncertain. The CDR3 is CASSEDFGEQFF. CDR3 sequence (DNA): TGTGCCAGCAGCGAAGACTTTGGCGAGCAGTTCTTC.